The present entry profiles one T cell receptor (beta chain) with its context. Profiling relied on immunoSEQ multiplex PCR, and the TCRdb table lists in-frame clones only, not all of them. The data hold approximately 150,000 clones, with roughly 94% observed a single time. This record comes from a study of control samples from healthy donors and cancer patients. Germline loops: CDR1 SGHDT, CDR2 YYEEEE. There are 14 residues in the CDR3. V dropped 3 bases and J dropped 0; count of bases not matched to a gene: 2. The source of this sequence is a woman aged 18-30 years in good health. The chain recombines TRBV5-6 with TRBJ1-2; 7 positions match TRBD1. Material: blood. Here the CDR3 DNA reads TGTGCCAGCAGCTGGGACAGAGCTAACTATGGCTACACCTTC. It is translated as CASSWDRANYGYTF.